This T cell receptor (beta chain) was obtained from a study of CD8 T cells in Susac syndrome. At the level of the study: Patients with Susac syndrome, at blood draw, were therapy-naive, on corticosteroids, or on intravenous immunoglobulin alone.

Negative isolation was used for CD8+ and CD4+ T cells, and FACS enrichment was applied to TEMRA cells. Random hexamers primed reverse transcription of about 0.45 to 1 ug RNA. TCRdb itself ran the immunoSEQ multiplex PCR reads through MiXCR, one entry per CDR3 protein. The table includes some 140,000 distinct CDR3 sequences, over 90% detected once. V gave up 5 bases and J gave up 2 bases; unmatched junction bases: 2. Germline V gene sequence: CDR1 PRHDT, CDR2 FYEKMQ (reference sequence). CDR3 length equals 13 residues. The clonotype comes from a human donor with Susac syndrome. V and J are TRBV13 and TRBJ2-5, with 7 nucleotides matching TRBD2. Source material: CD8+ T cells from PBMCs. The CDR3 DNA reads TGTGCCAGCAGCGGGGAGGGACAAGAGACCCAGTACTTC. Its translation is CASSGEGQETQYF.